This record concerns one TCR beta chain sequence. Its specific antigen is unknown. No per-base quality is available; no much larger clone lies one base away. The record originates from a study of T cell responses to AZD1222 COVID-19 vaccine (dated by TCRdb to the early 2020s). Describing the broader study: AZD1222 recipients whose second dose came at about 4 weeks and those whose second dose came at about 12 weeks were combined into one group, since spike-specific TCR depth and breadth did not differ between the two schedules. Enrollment into the trials was organized by age into subgroups of 18-55, 56-69 and 70-plus years, and those subgroups contained approximately 160, 26 and 62 TCR-sequenced participants, respectively. TCR sequencing was performed for 233 trial participants, of whom about 200 were given two doses of AZD1222 and 26 were given two doses of MenACWY control vaccine. Here is what the overall study found, with its caveats: Most participants were white British and females outnumbered males, and the authors suggested that clonal diversity may have been underestimated. The 56-69-year group was small, and its depth increase did not reach significance, likely because of low power. Because no samples from the day 14 peak response were available, repertoires could be characterized only after the peak T cell response. Conclusions about previously exposed vaccinees are limited, since just six AZD1222 recipients were seropositive for SARS-CoV-2 at baseline. Vaccine-associated CD4 TCRs spanned the whole spike protein, with dominant responses in regions 160-218 and 743-854. A significant rise in spike-specific TCR breadth and depth was observed after two AZD1222 doses relative to day 0 and relative to MenACWY recipients. Reportedly, almost half of the unique spike-specific TCRs recognized epitopes lying outside the regions that are mutated in the B.1.351 and B.1.1.7 variants.

Measured from the cysteine to the phenylalanine, the CDR3 is 12 residues long. Only the CDR3 portion is preserved as DNA: 36 bases, with reading frame beginning at the first base. CDR1 and CDR2 were assigned from the germline V gene as SGHVS and FQNEAQ. Trimming costs V 7 bases and J 7 bases, and their ends lie 13 bases apart. The CDR3 regions of human TCRbeta chains were analyzed by immunosequencing. The authors' pipeline ran thus. TCRs in the repertoires were compared against a reference library of SARS-CoV-2-specific TCRs that had been generated with the MIRA antigen-specificity platform. Breadth was defined as the fraction of unique TCRs that were SARS-CoV-2-associated. Depth was defined as the fraction of total T cells that were SARS-CoV-2-associated. Using the MIRA data, every spike-specific TCR was mapped to the spike region that the TCR reacted to and assigned to either a CD4 or a CD8 class. Log10-transformed breadth and depth values were compared by one-way ANOVA with Sidak's multiple comparisons tests. TCRdb provides this immuneACCESS table in a form limited to in-frame rearrangements. Some clones are lacking; in checked studies, under half of them reflect an unresolved V gene, and why the rest are absent is not known. From that table come the V and J calls and clone size; the DNA was used to work out D and trimming. This sample comprises about 29,000 clones, over 90% of them detected only once. Of the sample, 7.5% to 10% is held by the ten largest clones.

The sample's time point, from its label and the paper: baseline before first vaccination. Vaccinee samples came from UK trials COV001 and COV002, including a single-blind randomized controlled phase 2/3 trial of AZD1222 (ChAdOx1 nCoV-19) in healthy adults. For TCRbeta chain sequencing, PBMC samples from trial participants were taken at day 0 and at day 28 after the second dose. The rearrangement combines TRBV7-8 with TRBJ1-2, with the D gene not clear enough to name. The sample in question was peripheral blood, obtained on day 0 of AZD1222 vaccination. The TCR sequence derives from an adult in good health. The CDR3 region reads CASTGGGGGYTF. Here is the DNA: TGTGCCAGCACGGGAGGAGGTGGTGGCTACACCTTC.